Here is one TCR beta chain with its context. What this receptor recognizes is not known. No per-base quality is available; no much larger clone lies one base away. Participants in the prospective study were enrolled through a virtual design, were aged roughly 18 to 90 years, and lived in about 25 United States geographic areas. Cohort assignment in the prospective study relied on participant-reported clinical history from a screening survey and a study questionnaire. Mobile phlebotomists in the prospective study collected whole blood, serum and a nasopharyngeal or oropharyngeal swab from every participant. Additional blood draws and questionnaires over an approximately two-month period could optionally be provided by prospective study participants. Prospective study blood samples were shipped either frozen or at room temperature before DNA extraction. The CDR3 spans 13 residues, from the cysteine through the phenylalanine. Only the CDR3 part of the read is kept: 39 bases, read in frame from the first base. For CDR1 and CDR2, the germline V gene lists SGHVS and FNYEAQ. The trim is 5 bases for V and 3 bases for J, with a gap of 10 bases between the germline ends.

The sample originates from a study of blood T cell repertoires in COVID-19 (TCRdb year 2020). At the level of the whole study: Recovered participants in ImmuneRACE Cohort 3 were defined by two consecutive negative NP/OP PCR tests, clearance by a healthcare professional, or resolution of symptoms. The collaborator samples originated in the United States, Italy and Spain and spanned the acute and convalescent phases of COVID-19. The material from the prospective study consisted of cDNA or gDNA derived from T cells, B-cell-depleted T cells, or PBMCs. The dataset comprised deeply sampled blood TCRbeta repertoires from subjects exposed to, actively infected with, or recovered from COVID-19. A freely available public database, intended as a resource for researchers studying the immune response to SARS-CoV-2, is where the repertoires were released. The samples were drawn from the first 160 participants of the ongoing ImmuneRACE study and from some 1,300 subjects provided by 6 global collaborators. The sample metadata nearly always contained a de-identified subject ID, COVID-19 status, age in years and sex. Where available, HLA class I and class II types were obtained from metadata supplied by the sample provider rather than from assay-based typing. Points the paper makes about the study in general: The amount of clinical and demographic metadata varied by source and participant and was provided uncurated.

TCRbeta CDR3 regions were amplified from genomic DNA using the immunoSEQ Assay, a bias-controlled multiplex PCR. Turning to the authors' computational methods: Within the assay, amplification of reference gene primers was used to estimate how many nucleated cells each sample contained. To quantify the absolute abundance of each unique TCRbeta CDR3 rearrangement, sequence reads were collapsed and filtered. For each sample, productive Simpson clonality was calculated by taking the square root of Simpson's diversity index across productive rearrangements. TCRdb holds this immuneACCESS table with in-frame rearrangements only. Some clones are missing; in checked studies, unresolved V genes explain under half, and the rest has no known cause. D and trimming were read from the DNA, whereas the V and J calls and clone size are those reported in that table. This sample has some 160,000 clones in its table, and roughly 85% of those were observed once. 15% to 20% of the sample rests with the top ten.

Rearrangement joined TRBV7-6 to TRBJ1-2; the D gene is unclear. This sequence originates from a woman aged 70-85 years in a cohort exposed to, infected with or recovered from COVID-19 (not recorded which). The specimen sequenced was PBMCs or T cells enriched from blood (not recorded which). The CDR3 region has the sequence CASSVGYDYGYTF. The sequenced DNA: TGTGCCAGCAGCGTAGGTTATGACTATGGCTACACCTTC.